This T cell receptor beta chain was profiled in a study of T cell responses to AZD1222 COVID-19 vaccine. Study observations and caveats: All repertoire sampling was performed exclusively after the peak T cell response.

Repertoires were generated with immunoSEQ multiplex PCR, while TCRdb's copy carries only in-frame clones and drops some. The sample lists nearly 200,000 clones, 85% to 95% occurring once. This clone has just one count. Its antigen is not identified. Sequenced here: peripheral blood, sampled 28 days after the second AZD1222 dose. The sequence was collected from an adult who received the AZD1222 COVID-19 vaccine.

The CDR3 loop reads CASRRRTGDGNTIYF. The CDR3 region has the DNA TGTGCCAGTAGACGTCGGACAGGGGATGGAAACACCATATATTTT. This chain links TRBV19 with TRBJ1-3; 9 nucleotides agree with TRBD1. V gave up 6 bases and J gave up 3 bases; unmatched junction bases: 6. Germline V lookup: CDR1 LNHDA, CDR2 SQIVND (reference sequence). This CDR3 spans 15 amino acids. The complete variable domain, with remaining parts taken from reference TRBV19 and TRBJ1-3, reads DGGITQSPKYLFRKEGQNVTLSCEQNLNHDAMYWYRQDPGQGLRLIYYSQIVNDFQKGDIAEGYSVSREKKESFPLTVTSAQKNPTAFYLCASRRRTGDGNTIYFGEGSWLTVV.